The present T cell receptor (beta chain) was sequenced within a study of blood T cell repertoires in COVID-19. Study context: Sites across the United States, Italy and Spain contributed samples from acute and convalescent COVID-19. The cDNA or gDNA used as material had been derived from T cells, B-cell-depleted T cells, or PBMCs.

Original processing methods: For nucleated cells, counts were estimated from reference gene primer amplification. The data were produced by immunoSEQ multiplex PCR, yet TCRdb's version contains in-frame clones alone and is incomplete. The V and J calls and clone size are taken from that table; D and trimming were inferred from the DNA. The sample has roughly 150,000 clones, 80% seen once. V lost 2 bases and J lost 11, with 11 bases in between. The CDR3 is 12 residues long. Germline V gene sequence: CDR1 KGHDR, CDR2 SFDVKD. The clonotype originates from a man aged 55-75 years with acute or convalescent COVID-19. The sequenced sample consisted of peripheral blood. V is TRBV24-1 and J is TRBJ1-1; tentatively, D is TRBD1 (5 bases). The CDR3 region is CATSDWTKMAFF. The CDR3 bases are TGTGCCACCAGTGATTGGACAAAGATGGCTTTCTTT.